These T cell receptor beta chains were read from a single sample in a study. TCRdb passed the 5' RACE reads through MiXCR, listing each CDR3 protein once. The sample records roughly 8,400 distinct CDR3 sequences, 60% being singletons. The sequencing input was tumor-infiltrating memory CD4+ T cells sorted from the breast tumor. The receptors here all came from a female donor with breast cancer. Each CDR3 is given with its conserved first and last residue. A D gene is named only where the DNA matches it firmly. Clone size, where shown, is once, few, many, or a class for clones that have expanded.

CASSLSTVGELFF | TGTGCCAGCAGCTTATCGACAGTCGGGGAGCTGTTTTTT | . | TRBJ2-2 | . | TRBV7-7
CASSFSQDSNQPQHF | TGTGCCAGCAGCTTTAGCCAGGATAGCAATCAGCCCCAGCATTTT | . | TRBJ1-5 | . | TRBV7-6
CASSSLQGGGYGYTF | TGTGCCAGCAGCTCCTTACAGGGGGGGGGCTATGGCTACACCTTC | TRBD1 | TRBJ1-2 | . | TRBV6-6
CSARGTSGGSYEQYF | TGCAGTGCTAGAGGTACTAGCGGCGGCTCCTACGAGCAGTACTTC | TRBD2 | TRBJ2-7 | few | TRBV20-1
CASSPPSGFNYGYTF | TGTGCCAGCTCACCACCATCGGGATTCAACTATGGCTACACCTTC | . | TRBJ1-2 | . | TRBV18
CASSLTVTYGYTF | TGTGCCAGCAGTCTGACAGTAACTTATGGCTACACCTTC | . | TRBJ1-2 | . | TRBV12-3/TRBV12-4
CASSLVSGPYEQYF | TGCGCCAGCAGCTTGGTGTCAGGGCCCTACGAGCAGTACTTC | . | TRBJ2-7 | few | TRBV5-1
CASSLDPRLGGYTF | TGTGCCAGCAGTTTAGATCCGCGCTTGGGTGGCTACACCTTC | . | TRBJ1-2 | few | TRBV28
CASSLDGGRFEAFF | TGCGCCAGCAGCTTGGACGGAGGAAGATTCGAAGCTTTCTTT | . | TRBJ1-1 | . | TRBV5-1
CASSFSAGGLGEQYF | TGTGCCAGCAGCTTTAGTGCAGGAGGACTCGGCGAGCAGTACTTC | . | TRBJ2-7 | . | TRBV7-2
CATQPDVTTNEKLFF | TGTGCCACTCAGCCTGACGTAACAACTAATGAAAAACTGTTTTTT | . | TRBJ1-4 | . | TRBV10-3
CASSIQGSYEQYF | TGCGCCAGCAGCATACAGGGTTCCTACGAGCAGTACTTC | . | TRBJ2-7 | few | TRBV5-1
CAIREGTGTANSYEQYF | TGTGCCATCAGGGAGGGAACCGGGACAGCAAACTCCTACGAGCAGTACTTC | . | TRBJ2-7 | . | TRBV10-3
CAWRGTGLSSGNTIYF | TGTGCCTGGAGGGGAACAGGGCTTAGCTCTGGAAACACCATATATTTT | . | TRBJ1-3 | once | TRBV30
CASSLSVRTGIVQSGANVLTF | TGCGCCAGCAGCTTGTCGGTGCGGACCGGGATAGTCCAATCTGGGGCCAACGTCCTGACTTTC | . | TRBJ2-6 | . | TRBV5-1
CASSLLERLDTQYF | TGCGCCAGCTCATTACTAGAGAGGTTGGATACGCAGTATTTT | . | TRBJ2-3 | . | TRBV4-1
CSALLFRDSGLGGNTIYF | TGCAGTGCTCTGCTCTTCAGGGACTCTGGGTTGGGAGGAAACACCATATATTTT | . | TRBJ1-3 | few | TRBV20-1
CASSLSSAVQETQYF | TGCGCCAGCAGCTTGTCGTCCGCAGTACAAGAGACCCAGTACTTC | . | TRBJ2-5 | . | TRBV5-1
CASSKGGGQTGNTIYF | TGTGCCAGCAGCAAAGGGGGGGGACAGACTGGAAACACCATATATTTT | TRBD1 | TRBJ1-3 | . | TRBV7-8
CSVDQGGDGYTF | TGCAGCGTTGACCAGGGGGGCGATGGCTACACCTTC | TRBD1 | TRBJ1-2 | . | TRBV29-1
CASGQDRAGSYTF | TGTGCCAGCGGCCAAGACAGGGCGGGAAGCTACACCTTC | TRBD1 | TRBJ1-2 | . | TRBV4-2
CSGRWGGSYEQYF | TGCAGTGGTCGATGGGGCGGGAGCTACGAGCAGTACTTC | TRBD2 | TRBJ2-7 | . | TRBV20-1
CSASEAIGSPLHF | TGCAGTGCTAGTGAAGCCATAGGGTCACCCCTCCACTTT | . | TRBJ1-6 | . | TRBV20-1
CASSSGQGHYEQYF | TGTGCCAGCAGCAGCGGACAGGGTCACTACGAGCAGTACTTC | TRBD1 | TRBJ2-7 | . | TRBV5-5
CASSSGTSTDTQYF | TGCGCCAGCAGCTCCGGGACTAGCACAGATACGCAGTATTTT | . | TRBJ2-3 | medium-sized | TRBV5-1
CASRDRDTGELFF | TGCGCCAGCCGGGACAGGGACACCGGGGAGCTGTTTTTT | TRBD1 | TRBJ2-2 | . | TRBV10-1
CASRDPTYEQYF | TGCGCCAGCCGCGACCCTACCTACGAGCAGTACTTC | . | TRBJ2-7 | . | TRBV10-2
CSARDLREDTEAFF | TGCAGTGCTAGAGATCTTAGGGAGGACACTGAAGCTTTCTTT | . | TRBJ1-1 | few | TRBV20-1
CASSNSGSYNEQFF | TGCGCCAGCAGCAACTCGGGGTCCTACAATGAGCAGTTCTTC | . | TRBJ2-1 | . | TRBV5-1
CASSRDRGHYGYTF | TGTGCCAGCAGTCGGGACAGGGGGCACTATGGCTACACCTTC | TRBD1 | TRBJ1-2 | few | TRBV6-5
CASSYTSGAYNEQFF | TGTGCCAGCAGCTACACTAGCGGGGCCTACAATGAGCAGTTCTTC | TRBD2 | TRBJ2-1 | few | TRBV7-3
CSVEVISGKDGYTF | TGCAGCGTTGAAGTCATTTCAGGGAAGGATGGCTACACCTTC | . | TRBJ1-2 | few | TRBV29-1
CSAGNTGELFF | TGCAGTGCTGGGAACACCGGGGAGCTGTTTTTT | . | TRBJ2-2 | few | TRBV20-1
CASSEQGCQPQHF | TGTGCCAGCAGCGAACAGGGTTGTCAGCCCCAGCATTTT | . | TRBJ1-5 | once | TRBV9
CASSSGTGSVDEQFF | TGTGCCAGCAGCTCCGGGACAGGGTCTGTAGATGAGCAGTTCTTC | TRBD1 | TRBJ2-1 | few | TRBV6-5
CASSLTRVLSPAKNIQYF | TGTGCCAGCAGCTTAACCCGGGTCCTCTCGCCGGCCAAAAACATTCAGTACTTC | . | TRBJ2-4 | . | TRBV7-9
CSARSTDTQYF | TGCAGTGCTCGCTCTACAGATACGCAGTATTTT | . | TRBJ2-3 | . | TRBV20-1
CASSPTTNQPQHF | TGTGCCAGCAGCCCGACAACCAATCAGCCCCAGCATTTT | . | TRBJ1-5 | . | TRBV7-2
CASSLGGQGASGYTF | TGTGCCAGCAGTCTAGGGGGACAGGGGGCTTCTGGCTACACCTTC | TRBD1 | TRBJ1-2 | . | TRBV28
CASSQLGQAEKLFF | TGCGCCAGCAGCCAGCTAGGACAGGCTGAAAAACTGTTTTTT | TRBD1 | TRBJ1-4 | few | TRBV4-3
CASSYSSPRSANEQFF | TGCGCCAGCAGTTACTCGTCACCACGGAGTGCAAATGAGCAGTTCTTC | . | TRBJ2-1 | . | TRBV6-6
CASSFVGSGRSTYNEQFF | TGTGCCAGCAGCTTTGTCGGTAGCGGGAGATCCACCTACAATGAGCAGTTCTTC | TRBD2 | TRBJ2-1 | few | TRBV7-9
CASSRGLSYEQYF | TGTGCCAGCAGTCGAGGCCTCTCCTACGAGCAGTACTTC | . | TRBJ2-7 | few | TRBV28
CASRNRRGENAIYF | TGTGCCAGCAGAAACCGGCGGGGGGAGAACGCCATATATTTT | . | TRBJ1-3 | . | TRBV12-3/TRBV12-4
CASSPGGSGETQYF | TGCGCCAGCAGCCCCGGGGGATCTGGAGAGACCCAGTACTTC | . | TRBJ2-5 | . | TRBV5-1
CAGSPAPSNQPQHF | TGCGCCGGCAGCCCTGCTCCTAGCAATCAGCCCCAGCATTTT | . | TRBJ1-5 | . | TRBV5-1
CASIPGRNTEAFF | TGTGCCAGCATTCCAGGGAGGAACACTGAAGCTTTCTTT | . | TRBJ1-1 | . | TRBV6-6
CASSLTASSYNEQVF | TGTGCCAGCAGCTTGACGGCTAGCTCCTACAATGAGCAGGTCTTC | . | TRBJ2-1 | . | TRBV4-2